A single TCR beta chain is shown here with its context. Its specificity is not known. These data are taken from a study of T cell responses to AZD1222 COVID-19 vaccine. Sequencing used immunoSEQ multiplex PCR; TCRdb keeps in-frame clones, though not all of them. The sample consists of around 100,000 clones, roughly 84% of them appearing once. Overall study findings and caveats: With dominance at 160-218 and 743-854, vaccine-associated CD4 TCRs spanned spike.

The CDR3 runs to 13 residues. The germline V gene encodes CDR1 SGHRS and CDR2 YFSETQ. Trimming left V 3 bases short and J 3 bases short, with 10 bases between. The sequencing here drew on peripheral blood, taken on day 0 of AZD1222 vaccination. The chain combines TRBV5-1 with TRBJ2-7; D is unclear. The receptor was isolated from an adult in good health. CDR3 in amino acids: CASSWDPGYEQYF. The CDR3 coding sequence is TGCGCCAGCAGCTGGGATCCCGGCTACGAGCAGTACTTC.